Listed here are 6 T cell receptor beta chains from one sample, sequenced in a study of blood T cell repertoires in COVID-19. Clones were read by immunoSEQ multiplex PCR, and TCRdb kept only the in-frame ones, dropping some. The sample has 100,000 to 150,000 clones, 86% seen once; the top ten hold 2% to 2.5%. Sequenced sample: PBMCs or T cells enriched from blood (not recorded which). These receptors were taken from a woman aged 45-60 years who had recovered from COVID-19.

J is TRBJ1-2 and V is TRBV11-2; a weak D match, TRBD1 (6 bases). The V gene's germline CDR1 is SGHAT and CDR2 FQNNGV. The CDR3 loop spans 14 amino acids. Trimming removed 3 bases at V and 2 bases at J, with 10 bases between. Written as DNA, the CDR3 is TGTGCCAGCAGCTTGGGGGGGACAAACTATGGCTACACCTTC. Protein product: CASSLGGTNYGYTF. Supplemented by reference TRBV11-2 and TRBJ1-2, the full variable domain reads EAGVAQSPRYKIIEKRQSVAFWCNPISGHATLYWYQQILGQGPKLLIQFQNNGVVDDSQLPKDRFSAERLKGVDSTLKIQPAKLEDSAVYLCASSLGGTNYGYTFGSGTRLTVV.

V is TRBV9 and J is TRBJ1-2; the D is unclear. Trimming shortened V by 2 bases and J by 7 bases, and 9 bases separated the two germline ends. The CDR3 covers 12 residues. Germline V CDR1 and CDR2: SGDLS, YYNGEE. The CDR3: CASSVPEVGYTF. CDR3 sequence (DNA): TGTGCCAGCAGCGTCCCCGAGGTTGGCTACACCTTC.

The V gene is TRBV6-4, the J gene TRBJ2-1, with TRBD1 identical over 9 bases. The germline gives CDR1 MRHNA, CDR2 SNTAGT. This CDR3 comprises 15 residues. The V gene end was trimmed by 2 bases and the J gene end by 6 bases; junction bases not matched to a gene: 5. The CDR3 DNA reads as TGTGCCAGCAGTGACCCGGGACAGGGCCTCAATGAGCAGTTCTTC. It is translated as CASSDPGQGLNEQFF.

This sequence joins TRBV4-1 and TRBJ1-2; D is uncertain. There are 15 residues in the CDR3. Germline CDR1 MGHRA, CDR2 YSYEKL. Trimming pared 1 base from V and 2 bases from J, leaving 11 bases between. The CDR3 sequence is CASSQVSGRNYGYTF. In DNA, the CDR3 is TGCGCCAGCAGCCAAGTGTCTGGGAGGAACTATGGCTACACCTTC.

The chain couples TRBV7-9 to TRBJ1-2, with TRBD1 as a possible D gene (5 bases). This CDR3 contains 15 residues. V was pared by 2 bases and J by 3 bases, with 13 bases between. CDR1 is SEHNR, CDR2 FQNEAQ, per germline (reference sequence). The CDR3 reads CASSLMGGSDYGYTF. DNA of the CDR3: TGTGCCAGCAGCTTAATGGGGGGGAGTGACTATGGCTACACCTTC.

This chain joins TRBV3-1 (or the pseudogene TRBV3-2) and TRBJ1-2, with unresolved D. V was cut by 3 bases and J by 6 bases, with 14 bases left in between. Germline V lookup: CDR1 LGHDT, CDR2 YNNKEL (reference sequence). The CDR3 sequence is 14 residues long. The CDR3 DNA is TGTGCCAGCAGCCAGAGAACTACATCGGATGGCTACACCTTC. Encoded protein: CASSQRTTSDGYTF.